Each of the 20 T cell receptor beta chains below was sequenced from the same sample in a study of cytomegalovirus exposure and HLA in healthy donors. Libraries were prepared by immunoSEQ multiplex PCR; TCRdb keeps only in-frame clonotypes and omits some of them. The sample shows fewer than 130,000 clones, around nine tenths of them seen only once. The material sequenced was PBMCs. Every receptor here comes from a woman in her thirties in good health and CMV-seropositive.

This clone has only one observation. This chain links TRBV4-1 with TRBJ2-5; 8 bases map to TRBD2. Germline V gene data show CDR1 as MGHRA and CDR2 as YSYEKL. CDR3 length equals 16 residues. The ends lost 0 bases at V and 5 bases at J; junction bases unmatched: 8. This CDR3 is CASSQDVRGAWETQYF. For the CDR3, the DNA is TGCGCCAGCAGCCAAGATGTGCGGGGGGCGTGGGAGACCCAGTACTTC.

The CDR3 loop reads CASSIRLGSYNEQFF. CDR3 bases: TGTGCCAGCAGCATTAGGCTCGGGTCCTACAATGAGCAGTTCTTC. The chain links TRBV11-2 to TRBJ2-1; D is unclear. Germline lookup yields CDR1 SGHAT and CDR2 FQNNGV. There are 15 residues in the CDR3. The V gene lost 5 bases and the J gene lost 1 base, with 12 bases spanning the gap.

The J gene is TRBJ1-1, the V gene TRBV5-1, with D possibly TRBD1 on 5 matching bases. CDR1 and CDR2 from the germline V gene are SGHRS and YFSETQ. The ends were cut back, 4 bases at V and 0 bases at J, with 13 bases in the middle. This CDR3 spans 15 amino acids. CDR3 sequence: CASSPDRSMNTEAFF. In nucleotides, the CDR3 is TGCGCCAGCAGCCCCGACAGAAGTATGAACACTGAAGCTTTCTTT.

The chain recombines TRBV28 with TRBJ2-7; TRBD2 might be the D (6 bases). Germline CDR1 MDHEN, CDR2 SYDVKM. V was clipped by 2 bases and J by 6 bases, with 23 bases between them. The CDR3 contains 17 residues. The CDR3 DNA sequence: TGTGCCAGCAGTTTAGGAGGGGCCGCTCCCACATCGGGCGAGCAGTACTTC. It specifies CASSLGGAAPTSGEQYF. Complete variable domain (other parts from reference TRBV28 and TRBJ2-7): DVKVTQSSRYLVKRTGEKVFLECVQDMDHENMFWYRQDPGLGLRLIYFSYDVKMKEKGDIPEGYSVSREKKERFSLILESASTNQTSMYLCASSLGGAAPTSGEQYFGPGTRLTVT.

The rearrangement uses TRBV30 and TRBJ1-1; D is uncertain. Trimming left V 5 bases short and J 1 base short, with 8 bases between. CDR3 size: 12 residues. Germline lookup yields CDR1 GTSNPN and CDR2 SVGIG (reference sequence). In DNA form, the CDR3 reads TGTGCCTGGGGCATAGCGAACACTGAAGCTTTCTTT. Translation gives CAWGIANTEAFF.

V gene TRBV30 combines with J gene TRBJ1-4; weak D call: TRBD1 (6 bases). This CDR3 comprises 14 residues. Germline V gene lookup returns CDR1 GTSNPN and CDR2 SVGIG (reference sequence). V lost 0 bases, J lost 7 bases, and 12 bases lay in between. The CDR3 here is CAWSVRGGREKLFF. The CDR3 DNA reads as TGTGCCTGGAGTGTACGGGGGGGCCGTGAAAAACTGTTTTTT.

The chain has TRBV5-1 and TRBJ2-6; D is uncertain. Germline lookup yields CDR1 SGHRS and CDR2 YFSETQ. CDR3 length equals 17 residues. V was clipped by 4 bases and J by 0 bases, with 14 bases between them. CDR3 loop: CASSNNSVGSGANVLTF. CDR3 DNA: TGCGCCAGCAGCAACAACAGTGTAGGCTCTGGGGCCAACGTCCTGACTTTC.

The chain recombines TRBV6-5 with TRBJ2-3, with D uncertain. The germline gives CDR1 MNHEY, CDR2 SVGAGI. The CDR3 is 14 residues long. The ends were cut back, 5 bases at V and 2 bases at J, with 11 bases in the middle. CDR3 nucleotide sequence: TGTGCCAGCAGTGTAAGCGAGTCCACAGATACGCAGTATTTT. It is translated as CASSVSESTDTQYF.

The chain has TRBV19 and TRBJ2-1; TRBD1 agrees at 10 bases. Germline loops: CDR1 LNHDA, CDR2 SQIVND (reference sequence). The V segment lost 9 bases and the J segment 4 bases; nucleotides outside the gene matches: 3. The CDR3 runs 13 residues. DNA of the CDR3: TGTGCCAGCCGGGACAGGGGATACAATGAGCAGTTCTTC. It specifies CASRDRGYNEQFF.

This rearrangement joins TRBV7-3 to TRBJ1-1; possibly TRBD1 for D (6 bases). The germline gives CDR1 SGHTA, CDR2 FQGTGA. Trimming pared 5 bases from V and 2 bases from J, leaving 9 bases between. The CDR3 has 13 amino acids. CDR3 sequence reads: CASSEQGNTEAFF. The CDR3 nucleotides are TGTGCCAGCAGCGAACAGGGAAACACTGAAGCTTTCTTT.

This chain connects TRBV28 to TRBJ2-4; TRBD1 is a possible D gene (6 bases). CDR1 is MDHEN and CDR2 is SYDVKM in the germline V gene. This CDR3 spans 15 amino acids. The germline V and J ends were trimmed by 4 bases and 2 bases, with 12 bases remaining between them. Here the CDR3 reads CASSSPGDTKNIQYF. DNA for the CDR3: TGTGCCAGCAGTTCCCCCGGGGACACCAAAAACATTCAGTACTTC. Combining the CDR3 with reference TRBV28 and TRBJ2-4 gives the whole variable domain DVKVTQSSRYLVKRTGEKVFLECVQDMDHENMFWYRQDPGLGLRLIYFSYDVKMKEKGDIPEGYSVSREKKERFSLILESASTNQTSMYLCASSSPGDTKNIQYFGAGTRLSVL.

V and J are TRBV28 and TRBJ2-3, with 8 nucleotides matching TRBD1. Germline CDR1 reads MDHEN; CDR2 reads SYDVKM. V shed 3 bases and J 1 base; nucleotides not matched to a gene: 3. CDR3 length: 15 residues. This chain's CDR3 is CASSFSTGGTDTQYF. Here the CDR3 DNA reads TGTGCCAGCAGTTTTTCGACAGGGGGCACAGATACGCAGTATTTT.

The chain is built from TRBV30 and TRBJ1-5; D gene ambiguous. Deletions cut 1 base from V and 0 bases from J, with 7 bases between. Germline CDR1 reads GTSNPN; CDR2 reads SVGIG (reference sequence). The CDR3 is made up of 14 amino acids. The CDR3 sequence: CAWSADYSNQPQHF. Written as DNA, the CDR3 is TGTGCCTGGAGTGCAGATTATAGCAATCAGCCCCAGCATTTT.

In its sample, this clone was seen once. The chain combines TRBV6-1 with TRBJ2-5, with 7 bases fitting TRBD1. CDR1 is MNHNS and CDR2 is SASEGT in the germline V gene. The ends lost 5 bases at V and 5 bases at J; junction bases unmatched: 8. The CDR3 is made up of 14 amino acids. The CDR3 loop is CASSFQTGTETQYF. DNA for the CDR3: TGTGCCAGCAGTTTCCAGACAGGGACGGAGACCCAGTACTTC.

This chain links TRBV7-2 with TRBJ2-5; 10 bases align to TRBD2. Germline CDR1 is SGHTA and CDR2 is FQGNSA. V lost 3 bases, J lost 4 bases, and 5 bases stayed unmatched. The CDR3 is 15 residues long. The CDR3 loop reads CASSFQRGGGETQYF. The CDR3 DNA is TGTGCCAGCAGCTTCCAGCGGGGGGGCGGAGAGACCCAGTACTTC.

The chain links TRBV7-2 to TRBJ2-3, with TRBD2 matching over 8 bases. CDR3 length: 15 residues. The V segment lost 7 bases and the J segment 0 bases; nucleotides outside the gene matches: 6. Germline V gives CDR1 SGHTA, CDR2 FQGNSA. CDR3 sequence (DNA): TGTGCCAGCACCACTAGCGGCATTAGCACAGATACGCAGTATTTT. It translates to CASTTSGISTDTQYF. Full variable domain (outside the CDR3, taken from reference TRBV7-2 and TRBJ2-3): GAGVSQSPSNKVTEKGKDVELRCDPISGHTALYWYRQSLGQGLEFLIYFQGNSAPDKSGLPSDRFSAERTGGSVSTLTIQRTQQEDSAVYLCASTTSGISTDTQYFGPGTRLTVL.

The CDR3: CASSLEIGRLVTEAFF. CDR3 bases: TGTGCCAGCAGCTTGGAGATTGGGAGGTTGGTGACTGAAGCTTTCTTT. V gene TRBV5-6 combines with J gene TRBJ1-1; D uncertain. CDR3 length equals 16 residues. V dropped 0 bases and J dropped 5 bases, with 17 bases sitting between them. The germline V gene has CDR1 SGHDT and CDR2 YYEEEE.

This clone was seen only once. J is TRBJ1-3 and V is TRBV20-1; D gene unclear. The germline V and J ends were trimmed by 5 bases and 1 base, with 3 bases remaining between them. The CDR3 is made up of 11 amino acids. Germline V gene data show CDR1 as DFQATT and CDR2 as SNEGSKA (reference sequence). CDR3 sequence (DNA): TGCAGTGCTCAATCTGGAAACACCATATATTTT. Its protein product is CSAQSGNTIYF.

The chain combines TRBV6-5 with TRBJ2-2, with 13 bases that match TRBD2. Germline V lookup: CDR1 MNHEY, CDR2 SVGAGI. J gave up 7 bases and V 6 bases, and 5 bases lay outside the gene matches. The CDR3 loop spans 15 amino acids. CDR3 coding DNA: TGTGCCAGCAGCCGACTAGCGGGGGGATACGGGGAGCTGTTTTTT. Its translation is CASSRLAGGYGELFF.

The chain links TRBV10-3 to TRBJ2-7; D is uncertain. The CDR3 is made up of 12 amino acids. Germline CDR1 is ENHRY and CDR2 is SYGVKD. V lost 6 bases and J 4 bases, leaving 10 bases between the germline ends. CDR3 loop: CAISATDYEQYF. The DNA for the CDR3 is TGTGCCATCAGCGCAACAGATTACGAGCAGTACTTC.